Presented here are 4 T cell receptor beta chains from one specimen sequenced in a study of technical replicates of blood from a few donors. The assay was immunoSEQ multiplex PCR, and TCRdb's table has in-frame clones only and misses some. Here the sample spans 55,000 to 65,000 clones, approximately 86% being singletons. Sequences were obtained from PBMCs. Receptors were obtained from a human donor in good health. Some clones in this sample may be carry-over from other donors' samples.

The rearrangement joins TRBV5-1 to TRBJ2-1, with 9 bases matching TRBD2. Germline V lookup: CDR1 SGHRS, CDR2 YFSETQ. This CDR3 contains 18 residues. V was pared by 4 bases and J by 8 bases, with 19 bases of the junction left unmatched. The CDR3 here is CASSGTRAGGPSEHEQFF. In DNA, the CDR3 is TGCGCCAGCAGCGGCACCCGGGCGGGAGGGCCAAGCGAGCATGAGCAGTTCTTC. The whole variable domain, filled in from reference TRBV5-1 and TRBJ2-1, reads KAGVTQTPRYLIKTRGQQVTLSCSPISGHRSVSWYQQTPGQGLQFLFEYFSETQRNKGNFPGRFSGRQFSNSRSEMNVSTLELGDSALYLCASSGTRAGGPSEHEQFFGPGTRLTVL.

V and J are TRBV5-4 and TRBJ1-4; D not resolved. V was trimmed by 4 bases and J by 8 bases, leaving 18 bases between them. CDR3 length: 15 residues. CDR1 is SGHNT, CDR2 YYREEE, per germline (reference sequence). The CDR3 region is CASSTRTPAGEKLFF. CDR3 coding DNA: TGTGCCAGCAGCACCAGGACTCCCGCCGGGGAAAAACTGTTTTTT. Variable domain in full (rest from reference TRBV5-4 and TRBJ1-4): ETGVTQSPTHLIKTRGQQVTLRCSSQSGHNTVSWYQQALGQGPQFIFQYYREEENGRGNFPPRFSGLQFPNYSSELNVNALELDDSALYLCASSTRTPAGEKLFFGSGTQLSVL.

The chain uses TRBV11-2 and TRBJ2-7, with D possibly TRBD2 on 6 matching bases. This CDR3 has 15 amino acids. Germline assignment: CDR1 SGHAT and CDR2 FQNNGV. V lost 6 bases and J 5 bases, leaving 20 bases between the germline ends. The CDR3 sequence: CASSFLGGRWDEQYF. For the CDR3, the DNA is TGTGCCAGCAGTTTCCTCGGAGGGAGATGGGACGAGCAGTACTTC. The full variable domain, rest sourced from reference TRBV11-2 and TRBJ2-7, is EAGVAQSPRYKIIEKRQSVAFWCNPISGHATLYWYQQILGQGPKLLIQFQNNGVVDDSQLPKDRFSAERLKGVDSTLKIQPAKLEDSAVYLCASSFLGGRWDEQYFGPGTRLTVT.

This clone was picked up one time. The gene calls are TRBV27 and TRBJ2-4, with 13 bases fitting TRBD2. Trimming cost V 6 bases and J 6 bases; bases outside gene matches: 2. This CDR3 has 14 amino acids. Germline CDR1 MNHEY, CDR2 SMNVEV (reference sequence). Here the CDR3 DNA reads TGTGCCAGCAGGGGACTAGCGGGAACAAACATTCAGTACTTC. Residues: CASRGLAGTNIQYF.